A selection of T cell receptor beta chains follows, all from one sample in a study of T cells in Graves' hyperthyroidism and ophthalmopathy. TCRdb independently ran MiXCR on the multiplex PCR reads; one entry per CDR3 protein. The sample includes approximately 600,000 distinct CDR3 sequences, 15% to 20% seen only once; the top ten take around 3.9%. Input material: blood. These receptors were collected from a woman aged 25-40 years with Graves' hyperthyroidism. The CDR3 runs from the conserved cysteine through the conserved F or W. D genes are given only for firm matches. Not every row has a clone size; where given, it reads once, few, many or a size class.

>TRBJ1-1|few|TRBV13|-
TGTGCCAGCAGCGACAGTAGTATGAACACTGAAGCTTTCTTT
CASSDSSMNTEAFF
>TRBJ1-4|-|TRBV7-9|TRBD1
TGTGCCAGCAGCCCCTACAGGGGGCGGGATGTTGAAAAACTGTTTTTT
CASSPYRGRDVEKLFF
>TRBJ2-3|few|TRBV12-3/TRBV12-4|-
TGTGCCAGCAGCGCCTTATTGAGAGATACGCAGTATTTT
CASSALLRDTQYF
>TRBJ1-6|-|TRBV12-3/TRBV12-4|TRBD1
TGTGCCGGCAGTCTGGGACAGGGAGGATCACCCCTCCACTTT
CAGSLGQGGSPLHF
>TRBJ1-2|-|TRBV29-1|-
TGCAGCGTTGAGGGTCAGGGAGCGGATGGCTACACCTTC
CSVEGQGADGYTF
>TRBJ2-1|few|TRBV4-1|TRBD2
TGCGCCAGCAGCCCTACTAGCGGGCAGCTTTTGTACAATGAGCAGTTCTTC
CASSPTSGQLLYNEQFF
>TRBJ2-5|many|TRBV28|TRBD1
TGTGCCAGCAGGCGGACAGGGGAGGAGACCCAGTACTTC
CASRRTGEETQYF
>TRBJ1-2|-|TRBV7-2|TRBD1
TGTGCCAGCAGCCCAGGGGGCGCAGCTGACTATGGCTACACCTTC
CASSPGGAADYGYTF
>TRBJ2-7|many|TRBV7-8|-
TGTGCCAGCAGCCCACCTCCGGGCCACCCCTTTAAGACCTACGAGCAGTACTTC
CASSPPPGHPFKTYEQYF
>TRBJ1-3|-|TRBV30|-
TGTGCCTGGAGTTGGGACTTCGGAAACACCATATATTTT
CAWSWDFGNTIYF
>TRBJ2-1|-|TRBV4-1|-
TGCGCCAGCAGCCAAGATGCGGTTTTACTTTCCAATGAGCAGTTCTTC
CASSQDAVLLSNEQFF
>TRBJ2-4|few|TRBV3-1|-
TGTGCCAGCAGCCTTACAGGGAAGGGTGAAAACATTCAGTACTTC
CASSLTGKGENIQYF
>TRBJ2-1|-|TRBV30|-
TGTGCCTGGAGTGTAACTATCAATGAGCAGTTCTTC
CAWSVTINEQFF
>TRBJ2-6|-|TRBV12-3/TRBV12-4|TRBD2
TGTGCCAGCAGCGTAGCGGGAGCAGGGGCCAACGTCCTGACTTTC
CASSVAGAGANVLTF
>TRBJ1-3|few|TRBV7-2|-
TGTGCCAGCAGCTTAAGGTTCGGGCGTCTTAACTCTGGAAACACCATATATTTT
CASSLRFGRLNSGNTIYF
>TRBJ1-1|many|TRBV30|-
TGTGCCTGGACCTCACAGGCCCCCGAAGCTTTCTTT
CAWTSQAPEAFF
>TRBJ2-3|few|TRBV9|TRBD2
TGTGCCAGCAGCGCCCCCCGTATCTGGCTAGCGGGAGCGTCAGATACGCAGTATTTT
CASSAPRIWLAGASDTQYF
>TRBJ2-7|many|TRBV7-9|-
TGTGCCAGCACCCGTCCCCTTGGGAGCGACGAGCAGTACTTC
CASTRPLGSDEQYF
>TRBJ2-1|few|TRBV6-2/TRBV6-3|-
TGTGCCAGCAGTTACGGGCCGGGGAATGAGCAGTTCTTC
CASSYGPGNEQFF
>TRBJ1-3|few|TRBV28|-
TGTGCCAGCAAGTTTGGAAACACCATATATTTT
CASKFGNTIYF
>TRBJ2-1|many|TRBV28|TRBD2
TGTGCCAGCAGTTTAGGCGGGAGGATTAACAATGAGCAGTTCTTC
CASSLGGRINNEQFF
>TRBJ2-2|many|TRBV28|-
TGTGCCAGCAGTTTATTAGCGTACCGAGGGGAATACACCGGGGAGCTGTTTTTT
CASSLLAYRGEYTGELFF
>TRBJ1-5|-|TRBV7-2|-
TGTGCCAGCAGCTGGAAACTGGATCAGCCCCAGCATTTT
CASSWKLDQPQHF
>TRBJ2-7|few|TRBV5-1|TRBD2
TGCGCCAGCAGCAGACCGGGACTAGGGATTGCCTACGAGCAGTACTTC
CASSRPGLGIAYEQYF
>TRBJ2-7|many|TRBV20-1|-
TGCAGTGCTAGAATGGACTTCTACGAGCAGTACTTC
CSARMDFYEQYF
>TRBJ2-1|once|TRBV19|TRBD2
TGTGCCAGTGGTAAGGCTAGCGGGTTTCCTGAGTTCTTC
CASGKASGFPEFF
>TRBJ2-1|few|TRBV15|-
TGTGCCACCAGCAACCCACAGGCGGATGAGCAGTTCTTC
CATSNPQADEQFF
>TRBJ2-7|few|TRBV6-1|-
TGTGCCAGCAGTCGTTCTAGATATTCCTACGAGCAGTACTTC
CASSRSRYSYEQYF
>TRBJ1-2|many|TRBV28|-
TGTGCCAGCAGGCGCCTCGGGCGGATTCGTATAGCTAACTATGGCTACACCTTC
CASRRLGRIRIANYGYTF
>TRBJ1-4|-|TRBV19|TRBD1
TGTGCCAGTAGTAGGGGGGCCGGGACAGGGAATGAAAAACTGTTTTTT
CASSRGAGTGNEKLFF
>TRBJ1-1|-|TRBV28|-
TGTGCCAGCAGTTCTCCAGGGAACACTGGAGCTTTCTTT
CASSSPGNTGAFF
>TRBJ2-3|many|TRBV28|TRBD2
TGTGCCAGCGCCAGCGGGAGCCACACAGATACGCAGTATTTT
CASASGSHTDTQYF
>TRBJ1-5|many|TRBV28|-
TGTGCCAGCAGTTTAGGTTTGGGGGTAAACTATCAGCCCCAGCATTTT
CASSLGLGVNYQPQHF
>TRBJ1-1|-|TRBV30|-
TGTGCCTGGAGTGTGATCAGGGTAGCTTTCTTT
CAWSVIRVAFF
>TRBJ2-1|-|TRBV29-1|TRBD2
TGCAGCGTTGGGGGCGGGAGTAGTTACGAGCAGTTCTTC
CSVGGGSSYEQFF
>TRBJ2-7|many|TRBV28|TRBD2
TGTGCCAGCAGTCCGCCTGCGGGAGGTCCCACCTACGAGCAGTACTTC
CASSPPAGGPTYEQYF
>TRBJ2-1|many|TRBV20-1|TRBD2
TGCAGTGCTAGAAAAGGGGCTAGCGGACCGGGCTTCTACAATGAGCAGTTCTTC
CSARKGASGPGFYNEQFF
>TRBJ2-1|many|TRBV6-5|TRBD1
TGTGCCAGCAGTTACGTTGCAGGGGGCGGGAATGAGCAGTTCTTC
CASSYVAGGGNEQFF
>TRBJ2-6|-|TRBV6-1|TRBD1
TGTGCCAGCAGTGGGACAGGGAAAAGCTCTGGGGCCAACGTCCTGACTTTC
CASSGTGKSSGANVLTF
>TRBJ1-2|-|TRBV12-3/TRBV12-4|TRBD1
TGTGCCAGCAGTGGACAGGGACGTGACGGCTACACCTTC
CASSGQGRDGYTF
>TRBJ2-1|-|TRBV18|TRBD2
TGTGCCAGCTCACCTAGCGGACTAGCGGGAGGGAGTGAGCAGTTCTTC
CASSPSGLAGGSEQFF
>TRBJ2-3|many|TRBV6-6|-
TGTGCCAGCAGTTACGGACGACTAGCAGATACGCAGTATTTT
CASSYGRLADTQYF
>TRBJ1-2|few|TRBV4-3|TRBD1
TGCGCCAGCAGCCAAGATGGGGGACAGCTTTACTATGGCTACACCTTC
CASSQDGGQLYYGYTF
>TRBJ1-5|-|TRBV12-3/TRBV12-4|TRBD1
TGTGCCAGCAGTCACGACAGGGAAGGGGGGCCCCAGCATTTT
CASSHDREGGPQHF
>TRBJ2-1|few|TRBV27|TRBD2
TGTGCCAGCTCCCCCGCGGGAGGGTGGGATGAGCAGTTCTTC
CASSPAGGWDEQFF
>TRBJ1-1|many|TRBV11-2|-
TGTGCCAGCAGCTTAGGCATGACTGAAGCTTTCTTT
CASSLGMTEAFF
>TRBJ2-7|many|TRBV28|TRBD2
TGTGCCAGCAGTTTAGAGCGGGAGCTTTACGAGCAGTACTTC
CASSLERELYEQYF
>TRBJ1-1|many|TRBV2|-
TGTGCCAGTATTAACTATTTCAGGGGAAGGGCCACTGAAGCTTTCTTT
CASINYFRGRATEAFF
>TRBJ2-1|many|TRBV18|-
TGTGCCAGCTTCCGGGACTCCAATGAGCAGTTCTTC
CASFRDSNEQFF
>TRBJ2-1|few|TRBV4-1|TRBD2
TGCGCCAGCAGCCATGCCCCGTCCGGACTAGCGGGGCTAAATGAGCAGTTCTTC
CASSHAPSGLAGLNEQFF
>TRBJ2-2|-|TRBV27|-
TGTGCCAGCAGTTTCGACAGGAGGTACACCGGGGAGCTGTTTTTT
CASSFDRRYTGELFF
>TRBJ2-7|-|TRBV19|-
TGTGCCAGTAGTATGAGTGGTCGGGGGAGACAGAAGCATTACGAGCAGTACTTC
CASSMSGRGRQKHYEQYF
>TRBJ1-6|few|TRBV12-3/TRBV12-4|-
TGTGCCAGCAGTTTAGGGGGGAGTAATTCACCCCTCCACTTT
CASSLGGSNSPLHF
>TRBJ2-7|many|TRBV28|-
TGTGCCAGCAGTTTATTTAGGGTTGTCCACGAGCAGTACTTC
CASSLFRVVHEQYF
>TRBJ2-1|few|TRBV29-1|-
TGCAGCGTTGTGGGGATTAGCGTCGGGAATGAGCAGTTCTTC
CSVVGISVGNEQFF